This section outlines one T cell receptor (beta chain) sequence together with its context. No antigen is known for it. The data derive from a study of cytomegalovirus exposure and HLA in healthy donors. Study-wide findings and caveats: 150 or so TCR beta chains were listed as cytomegalovirus-associated. TRBV6-2, TRBV6-3 and some other V segments were excluded as indistinguishable.

Researchers ran the PCR with 60 Vbeta and 13 Jbeta primers. Data came from immunoSEQ multiplex PCR; TCRdb stores just in-frame clones and leaves some out. The sample includes 150,000 to 200,000 clones, roughly 82% seen only once; the top ten take roughly 1.7%. V trimming: 5 bases; J trimming: 4 bases; junction bases outside the gene matches: 13. The CDR3 has 16 amino acids. In germline, CDR1 is MGHRA, CDR2 YSYEKL. This clonotype was sampled from a woman aged 25 to 39 in good health and CMV-seronegative. This chain uses TRBV4-1 with TRBJ2-7; 8 nucleotides agree with TRBD2. The sample consisted of PBMCs. The CDR3 sequence is CASSSNGVAGRYEQYF. CDR3 bases: TGCGCCAGCAGCTCCAACGGGGTAGCGGGGAGGTACGAGCAGTACTTC.